The rows below give T cell receptor beta chains drawn from one sample of a study of blood T cell repertoires in COVID-19. Data came from immunoSEQ multiplex PCR; TCRdb stores just in-frame clones and leaves some out. The table lists some 140,000 clones, 75% to 95% of them singletons. The sample was peripheral blood. These receptors all come from a man in his fifties with acute or convalescent COVID-19. Each CDR3 is given with its conserved first and last residue. The D gene is left open where the match is weak. Rows give clone size only sometimes, using once, few, many, or a class for an expanded clone.

j_gene: TRBJ2-7; abundance: NA; v_gene: TRBV28; d_gene: TRBD2; CDR3aa: CASSSIVAGGGYEQYF; CDR3nt: TGTGCCAGCAGTAGTATAGTAGCGGGAGGGGGGTACGAGCAGTACTTC
j_gene: TRBJ2-1; abundance: NA; v_gene: TRBV9; d_gene: TRBD2; CDR3aa: CASSVGTSGTYEQFF; CDR3nt: TGTGCCAGCAGCGTAGGGACTAGCGGGACGTATGAGCAGTTCTTC
j_gene: TRBJ2-1; abundance: NA; v_gene: TRBV28; d_gene: NA; CDR3aa: CASSWRAARVSNEQFF; CDR3nt: TGTGCCAGCAGTTGGCGGGCGGCAAGGGTGAGCAATGAGCAGTTCTTC
j_gene: TRBJ2-1; abundance: NA; v_gene: TRBV6-2/TRBV6-3; d_gene: TRBD2; CDR3aa: CASSLLAGGLNEQFF; CDR3nt: TGTGCCAGCAGTTTGCTAGCGGGGGGGCTCAATGAGCAGTTCTTC
j_gene: TRBJ1-5; abundance: NA; v_gene: TRBV20-1; d_gene: NA; CDR3aa: CSASWGEGQPQHF; CDR3nt: TGCAGTGCTAGTTGGGGGGAGGGTCAGCCCCAGCATTTT
j_gene: TRBJ1-3; abundance: NA; v_gene: TRBV5-1; d_gene: NA; CDR3aa: CASSLAASSGNTIYF; CDR3nt: TGCGCCAGCAGCTTGGCCGCGAGCTCTGGAAACACCATATATTTT
j_gene: TRBJ1-3; abundance: NA; v_gene: TRBV4-2; d_gene: NA; CDR3aa: CASSQIAANTIYF; CDR3nt: TGTGCCAGCAGCCAGATCGCGGCGAACACCATATATTTT
j_gene: TRBJ1-3; abundance: NA; v_gene: TRBV7-9; d_gene: NA; CDR3aa: CASSLSGSGNTIYF; CDR3nt: TGTGCCAGCAGCTTATCCGGCTCTGGAAACACCATATATTTT
j_gene: TRBJ1-6; abundance: once; v_gene: TRBV7-8; d_gene: TRBD1; CDR3aa: CASSFYVTGARALHF; CDR3nt: TGTGCCAGCAGCTTCTATGTGACAGGGGCCCGAGCCCTCCACTTT
j_gene: TRBJ1-3; abundance: NA; v_gene: TRBV19; d_gene: NA; CDR3aa: CASSIGQGSGNTIYF; CDR3nt: TGTGCCAGTAGTATTGGTCAGGGGTCTGGAAACACCATATATTTT
j_gene: TRBJ2-2; abundance: NA; v_gene: TRBV28; d_gene: NA; CDR3aa: CASRSGGTGELFF; CDR3nt: TGTGCCAGCAGGTCCGGGGGTACCGGGGAGCTGTTTTTT
j_gene: TRBJ1-5; abundance: NA; v_gene: TRBV19; d_gene: TRBD1; CDR3aa: CASSIRQGARSNQPQHF; CDR3nt: TGTGCCAGTAGTATTCGGCAGGGGGCGCGTAGCAATCAGCCCCAGCATTTT
j_gene: TRBJ2-4; abundance: NA; v_gene: TRBV18; d_gene: TRBD1; CDR3aa: CASSPPGTELAKNIQYF; CDR3nt: TGTGCCAGCTCACCCCCCGGGACAGAACTAGCCAAAAACATTCAGTACTTC
j_gene: TRBJ2-1; abundance: NA; v_gene: TRBV13; d_gene: NA; CDR3aa: CASSLGRFYEQFF; CDR3nt: TGTGCCAGCAGCTTAGGGAGGTTTTATGAGCAGTTCTTC
j_gene: TRBJ2-7; abundance: NA; v_gene: TRBV27; d_gene: TRBD2; CDR3aa: CASREGTYEQYF; CDR3nt: TGTGCCAGCCGGGAGGGTACTTACGAGCAGTACTTC
j_gene: TRBJ1-5; abundance: NA; v_gene: TRBV19; d_gene: TRBD1; CDR3aa: CASRGGAGSQPQHF; CDR3nt: TGTGCCAGCCGAGGGGGCGCGGGTTCTCAGCCCCAGCATTTT
j_gene: TRBJ2-1; abundance: NA; v_gene: TRBV5-5; d_gene: NA; CDR3aa: CASSLGRGNPTDEQFF; CDR3nt: TGTGCCAGCAGCTTAGGCAGGGGAAACCCGACGGATGAGCAGTTCTTC
j_gene: TRBJ1-3; abundance: NA; v_gene: TRBV4-2; d_gene: NA; CDR3aa: CASQAGAQGNTIYF; CDR3nt: TGTGCCAGCCAGGCGGGGGCTCAGGGAAACACCATATATTTT
j_gene: TRBJ1-3; abundance: once; v_gene: TRBV7-2; d_gene: NA; CDR3aa: CASSSRHSGNTIYF; CDR3nt: TGTGCCAGCAGCTCCCGACACTCTGGAAACACCATATATTTT
j_gene: TRBJ1-6; abundance: NA; v_gene: TRBV5-8; d_gene: TRBD1; CDR3aa: CASSLAGTGYSPLHF; CDR3nt: TGTGCCAGCAGCTTGGCCGGGACAGGGTATTCACCCCTCCACTTT
j_gene: TRBJ2-7; abundance: NA; v_gene: TRBV27; d_gene: NA; CDR3aa: CASSLGLSSYEQYF; CDR3nt: TGTGCCAGCAGCTTAGGGCTTAGCTCCTACGAGCAGTACTTC
j_gene: TRBJ2-2; abundance: NA; v_gene: TRBV4-2; d_gene: NA; CDR3aa: CASSQVENTGELFF; CDR3nt: TGTGCCAGCAGCCAGGTAGAAAACACCGGGGAGCTGTTTTTT
j_gene: TRBJ2-5; abundance: NA; v_gene: TRBV28; d_gene: NA; CDR3aa: CASSPELETQYF; CDR3nt: TGTGCCAGCAGCCCCGAACTTGAGACCCAGTACTTC
j_gene: TRBJ2-3; abundance: NA; v_gene: TRBV7-9; d_gene: NA; CDR3aa: CASSLTEADTQYF; CDR3nt: TGTGCCAGCAGCTTGACAGAAGCAGATACGCAGTATTTT
j_gene: TRBJ2-6; abundance: NA; v_gene: TRBV6-5; d_gene: NA; CDR3aa: CASSLLSLGANVLTF; CDR3nt: TGTGCCAGCAGTCTACTATCTCTCGGCGCCAACGTCCTGACTTTC
j_gene: TRBJ2-1; abundance: NA; v_gene: TRBV29-1; d_gene: NA; CDR3aa: CSVWARDNEQFF; CDR3nt: TGCAGCGTTTGGGCCCGAGATAATGAGCAGTTCTTC
j_gene: TRBJ1-4; abundance: NA; v_gene: TRBV11-1; d_gene: TRBD1; CDR3aa: CASSFGTGSEKLFF; CDR3nt: TGTGCCAGCAGCTTCGGGACAGGAAGTGAAAAACTGTTTTTT
j_gene: TRBJ2-7; abundance: NA; v_gene: TRBV9; d_gene: TRBD1; CDR3aa: CASSVATGTGRYEQYF; CDR3nt: TGTGCCAGCAGCGTAGCTACCGGGACAGGTCGCTACGAGCAGTACTTC
j_gene: TRBJ2-5; abundance: NA; v_gene: TRBV15; d_gene: NA; CDR3aa: CATSLSVWQETQYF; CDR3nt: TGTGCCACCAGCTTGTCAGTCTGGCAAGAGACCCAGTACTTC
j_gene: TRBJ2-1; abundance: NA; v_gene: TRBV10-1; d_gene: NA; CDR3aa: CASRQTNNEQFF; CDR3nt: TGCGCCAGCAGACAAACAAACAATGAGCAGTTCTTC